The T cell receptor beta chain under discussion was sequenced for a study of blood T cell repertoires in COVID-19. On the study more broadly: Samples representing acute and convalescent COVID-19 were sourced from the United States, Italy and Spain. T cells, B-cell-depleted T cells, or PBMCs provided the cDNA or gDNA that served as material.

Germline assignment: CDR1 SGDLS and CDR2 YYNGEE. Germline trimming cut 4 bases from V and 4 bases from J; bases unmatched to any gene: 7. The CDR3 spans 14 residues. Authors' data handling: Estimation of nucleated cell counts relied on the amplification of reference gene primers. Using immunoSEQ multiplex PCR, the repertoire was profiled, and TCRdb retains in-frame clones only, with some absent. V and J calls and clone size follow that table, whereas D and trimming were derived from the DNA. Of under 250,000 clones in the sample, roughly 80% were seen once. The rearrangement links TRBV9 to TRBJ2-7; 8 bases map to TRBD1. This TCR was sampled from a woman aged 55-69 years who had recovered from COVID-19. Sequencing used peripheral blood. The CDR3 DNA reads TGTGCCAGCAGCCTCGGACAGGGTTGGTACGAGCAGTACTTC. This gives the protein CASSLGQGWYEQYF.